This is a list of T cell receptor beta chains from one sample in a study of blood T cell repertoires in COVID-19. The data were produced by immunoSEQ multiplex PCR, yet TCRdb's version contains in-frame clones alone and is incomplete. The sample carries 200,000 to 250,000 clones, approximately 84% recorded once. Sequencing input: peripheral blood. These receptors were taken from a man aged 45-65 years with acute or convalescent COVID-19. CDR3s include the opening cysteine and the closing phenylalanine or tryptophan. The D gene is left open where the match is weak. Only some rows state a clone size, as once, few, many or a class for expanded clones.

v_gene: TRBV7-6; abundance: once; d_gene: TRBD2; j_gene: TRBJ2-3; CDR3aa: CASSRRQLGTSGTDTQYF; CDR3nt: TGTGCCAGCAGCCGACGACAGCTCGGGACTAGCGGCACAGATACGCAGTATTTT
v_gene: TRBV19; abundance: NA; d_gene: TRBD2; j_gene: TRBJ2-5; CDR3aa: CASRLAGGLPQYF; CDR3nt: TGTGCCAGCAGACTAGCGGGGGGGTTGCCCCAGTACTTC
v_gene: TRBV11-2; abundance: many; d_gene: NA; j_gene: TRBJ1-2; CDR3aa: CASSSRGRAYGYTF; CDR3nt: TGTGCCAGCAGCTCAAGGGGCAGGGCCTATGGCTACACCTTC
v_gene: TRBV10-3; abundance: NA; d_gene: TRBD2; j_gene: TRBJ2-2; CDR3aa: CAISGTSGATGELFF; CDR3nt: TGTGCCATCAGTGGGACTAGCGGGGCTACCGGGGAGCTGTTTTTT
v_gene: TRBV19; abundance: few; d_gene: TRBD2; j_gene: TRBJ2-1; CDR3aa: CASSTLAGGPDEQFF; CDR3nt: TGTGCCAGTAGTACCCTAGCGGGAGGGCCGGATGAGCAGTTCTTC
v_gene: TRBV5-1; abundance: NA; d_gene: NA; j_gene: TRBJ2-7; CDR3aa: CASSLAVRRELDYEQYF; CDR3nt: TGCGCCAGCAGCTTGGCTGTTCGACGGGAGCTAGACTACGAGCAGTACTTC
v_gene: TRBV2; abundance: few; d_gene: NA; j_gene: TRBJ1-5; CDR3aa: CASQYGGGGQPQHF; CDR3nt: TGTGCCTCTCAATACGGGGGAGGCGGTCAGCCCCAGCATTTT
v_gene: TRBV5-1; abundance: NA; d_gene: TRBD1; j_gene: TRBJ2-7; CDR3aa: CASSLGDRGVHEQYF; CDR3nt: TGCGCCAGCAGCTTAGGGGACAGGGGTGTACACGAGCAGTACTTC
v_gene: TRBV6-5; abundance: few; d_gene: NA; j_gene: TRBJ1-1; CDR3aa: CASSYSGAVNTEAFF; CDR3nt: TGTGCCAGCAGTTACTCGGGGGCAGTAAACACTGAAGCTTTCTTT
v_gene: TRBV3-1/TRBV3-2; abundance: NA; d_gene: TRBD2; j_gene: TRBJ2-3; CDR3aa: CASSPRPSGRADTQYF; CDR3nt: TGTGCCAGCAGCCCCCGACCGAGCGGGAGGGCAGATACGCAGTATTTT
v_gene: TRBV5-4; abundance: NA; d_gene: TRBD2; j_gene: TRBJ2-6; CDR3aa: CASGTSGTFSGANVLTF; CDR3nt: TGTGCCAGCGGGACTAGCGGGACCTTCTCTGGGGCCAACGTCCTGACTTTC
v_gene: TRBV10-2; abundance: NA; d_gene: NA; j_gene: TRBJ2-7; CDR3aa: CASSVGQGYYEQYF; CDR3nt: TGCGCCAGCAGTGTAGGACAAGGGTACTACGAGCAGTACTTC